These 2 T cell receptor beta chains came from one sample sequenced in a study of T-cell memory formation after mild COVID-19. TCRdb analysed the 5' RACE reads with MiXCR anew, one entry per CDR3 protein. The profile shows 240,000 or so distinct CDR3 sequences, 8.5% to 9.5% of them singletons. Sequencing used PBMCs or a T cell subset sorted from them (not recorded which). These receptors all stem from a man aged 18 to 35 who had mild COVID-19 (a few samples of this study predate the infection). Cell type and time point are not known.

This chain connects TRBV7-9 to TRBJ2-2, with no clear D. Trimming stripped 8 bases from V and 0 bases from J, with 10 bases between. Germline loops: CDR1 SEHNR, CDR2 FQNEAQ (reference sequence). The CDR3 length is 14 residues. CDR3 coding DNA: TGTGCCAGCGCAGGCCTAGCGAACACCGGGGAGCTGTTTTTT. Translation: CASAGLANTGELFF.

The chain couples TRBV2 to TRBJ2-3, with 11 bases lining up with TRBD2. The germline CDR1 and CDR2 sequences are SNHLY and FYNNEI. CDR3 length: 16 amino acids. V shed 6 bases and J 1 base; nucleotides not matched to a gene: 6. The CDR3 is CASSLTSGDRTDTQYF. The CDR3 coding sequence is TGTGCCAGCAGCCTGACTAGCGGGGACCGCACAGATACGCAGTATTTT. Full variable domain (remainder filled in from reference TRBV2 and TRBJ2-3): EPEVTQTPSHQVTQMGQEVILRCVPISNHLYFYWYRQILGQKVEFLVSFYNNEISEKSEIFDDQFSVERPDGSNFTLKIRSTKLEDSAMYFCASSLTSGDRTDTQYFGPGTRLTVL.